This T cell receptor beta chain originates from a study of blood T cell repertoires in COVID-19. Per the original data handling: Using reference gene primer amplification, nucleated cell counts were estimated. The method was immunoSEQ multiplex PCR; TCRdb's version includes in-frame clones alone and lacks a portion of them. That table supplies the V and J calls and clone size; D and trimming were determined from the DNA. The sample holds over 200,000 clones, around 90% seen once. Germline loops: CDR1 MGHRA, CDR2 YSYEKL. The CDR3 totals 19 residues. V was clipped by 0 bases and J by 1 base; unmatched bases: 7.

This receptor was obtained from a man aged 30-40 years with acute or convalescent COVID-19. The chain has TRBV4-1 and TRBJ2-6; TRBD1 agrees at 9 bases. The source material was peripheral blood. CDR3 loop: CASSQDLGQGTSGANVLTF. The DNA of the CDR3 is TGCGCCAGCAGCCAAGATCTCGGACAGGGGACTTCTGGGGCCAACGTCCTGACTTTC.